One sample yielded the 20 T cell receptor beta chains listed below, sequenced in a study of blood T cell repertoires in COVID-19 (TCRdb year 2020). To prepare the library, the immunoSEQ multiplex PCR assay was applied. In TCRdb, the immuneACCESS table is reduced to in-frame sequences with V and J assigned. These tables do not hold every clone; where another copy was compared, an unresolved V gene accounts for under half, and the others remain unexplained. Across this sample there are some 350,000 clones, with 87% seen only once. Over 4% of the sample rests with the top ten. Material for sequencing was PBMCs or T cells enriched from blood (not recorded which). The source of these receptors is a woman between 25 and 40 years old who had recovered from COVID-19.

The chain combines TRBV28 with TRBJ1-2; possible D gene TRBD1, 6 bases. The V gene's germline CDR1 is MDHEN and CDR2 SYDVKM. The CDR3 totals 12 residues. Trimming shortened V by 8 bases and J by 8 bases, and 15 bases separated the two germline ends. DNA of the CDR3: TGTGCCAGCGACGGGGGGCCAGGAGGCTACACCTTC. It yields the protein CASDGGPGGYTF.

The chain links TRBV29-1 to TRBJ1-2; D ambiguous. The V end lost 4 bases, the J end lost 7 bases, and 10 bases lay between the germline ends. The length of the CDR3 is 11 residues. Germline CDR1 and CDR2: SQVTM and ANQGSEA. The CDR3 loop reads CSVGREAGYTF. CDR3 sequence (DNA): TGCAGCGTTGGGAGGGAGGCTGGCTACACCTTC. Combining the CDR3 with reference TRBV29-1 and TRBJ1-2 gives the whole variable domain SAVISQKPSRDICQRGTSLTIQCQVDSQVTMMFWYRQQPGQSLTLIATANQGSEATYESGFVIDKFPISRPNLTFSTLTVSNMSPEDSSIYLCSVGREAGYTFGSGTRLTVV.

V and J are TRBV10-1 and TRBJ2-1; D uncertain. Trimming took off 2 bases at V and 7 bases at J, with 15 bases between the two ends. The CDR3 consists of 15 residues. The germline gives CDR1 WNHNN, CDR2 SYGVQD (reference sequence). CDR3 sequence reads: CASSETVFGWNEQFF. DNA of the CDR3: TGCGCCAGCAGTGAGACCGTCTTCGGTTGGAATGAGCAGTTCTTC.

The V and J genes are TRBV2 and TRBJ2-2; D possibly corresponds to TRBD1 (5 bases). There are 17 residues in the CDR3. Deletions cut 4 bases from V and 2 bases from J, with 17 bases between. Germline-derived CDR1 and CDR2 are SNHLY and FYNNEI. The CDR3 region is CASSGPRGEINTGELFF. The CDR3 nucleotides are TGTGCCAGCAGTGGTCCTAGGGGCGAAATCAACACCGGGGAGCTGTTTTTT.

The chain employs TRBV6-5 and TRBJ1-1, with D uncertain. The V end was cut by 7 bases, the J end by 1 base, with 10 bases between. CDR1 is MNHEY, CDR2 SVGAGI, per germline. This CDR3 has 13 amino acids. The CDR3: CASTQLQNTEAFF. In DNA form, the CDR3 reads TGTGCCAGCACCCAATTACAGAACACTGAAGCTTTCTTT.

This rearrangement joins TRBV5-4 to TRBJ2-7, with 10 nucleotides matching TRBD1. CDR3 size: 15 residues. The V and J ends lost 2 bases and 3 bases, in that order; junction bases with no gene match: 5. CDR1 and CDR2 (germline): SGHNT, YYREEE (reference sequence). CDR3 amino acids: CASSFPGTGVYEQYF. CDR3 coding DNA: TGTGCCAGCAGCTTCCCCGGGACAGGGGTCTACGAGCAGTACTTC.

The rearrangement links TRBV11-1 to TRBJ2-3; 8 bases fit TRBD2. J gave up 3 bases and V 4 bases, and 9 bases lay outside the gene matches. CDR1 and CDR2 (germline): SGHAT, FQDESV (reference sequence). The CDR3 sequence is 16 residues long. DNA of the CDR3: TGTGCCAGCAGCTCCAGGTCCAGCGGGGGAACAGATACGCAGTATTTT. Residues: CASSSRSSGGTDTQYF.

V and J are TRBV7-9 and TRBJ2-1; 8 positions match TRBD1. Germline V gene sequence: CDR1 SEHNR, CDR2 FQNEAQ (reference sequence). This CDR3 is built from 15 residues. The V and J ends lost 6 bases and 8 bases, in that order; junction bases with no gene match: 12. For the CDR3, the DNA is TGTGCCAGCAGGTCCATACTTCAGGGGGCTGATGAGCAGTTCTTC. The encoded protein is CASRSILQGADEQFF.

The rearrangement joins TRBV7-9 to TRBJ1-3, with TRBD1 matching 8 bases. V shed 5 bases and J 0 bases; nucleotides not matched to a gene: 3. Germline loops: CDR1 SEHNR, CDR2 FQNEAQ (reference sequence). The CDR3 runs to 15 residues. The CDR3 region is CASSPDRGSGNTIYF. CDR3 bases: TGTGCCAGCAGCCCCGACAGGGGCTCTGGAAACACCATATATTTT.

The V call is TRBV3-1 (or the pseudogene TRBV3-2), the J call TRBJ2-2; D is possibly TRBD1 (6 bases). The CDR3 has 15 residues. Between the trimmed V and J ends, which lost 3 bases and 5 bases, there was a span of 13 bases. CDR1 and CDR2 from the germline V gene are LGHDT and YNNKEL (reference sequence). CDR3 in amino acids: CASSQGAIGTGELFF. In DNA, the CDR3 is TGTGCCAGCAGCCAGGGGGCGATAGGGACCGGGGAGCTGTTTTTT.

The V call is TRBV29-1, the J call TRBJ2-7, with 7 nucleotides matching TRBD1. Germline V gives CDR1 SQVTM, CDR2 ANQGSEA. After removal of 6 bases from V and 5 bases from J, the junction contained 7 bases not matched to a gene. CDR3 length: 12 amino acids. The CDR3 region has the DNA TGCAGCGTAGGCGGACAGGTCGACGAGCAGTACTTC. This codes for CSVGGQVDEQYF.

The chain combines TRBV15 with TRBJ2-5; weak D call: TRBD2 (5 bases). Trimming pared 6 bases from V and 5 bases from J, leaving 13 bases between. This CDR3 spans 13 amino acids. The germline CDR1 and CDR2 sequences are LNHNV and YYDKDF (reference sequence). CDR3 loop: CATRRDLGETQYF. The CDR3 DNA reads TGTGCCACCAGGAGGGATTTAGGGGAGACCCAGTACTTC.

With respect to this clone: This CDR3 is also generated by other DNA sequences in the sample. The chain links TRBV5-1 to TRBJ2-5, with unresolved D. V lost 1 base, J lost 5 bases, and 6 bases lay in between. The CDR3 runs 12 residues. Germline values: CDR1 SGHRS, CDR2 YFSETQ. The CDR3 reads CASSLSRETQYF. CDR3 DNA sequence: TGCGCCAGCAGCTTGAGCCGTGAGACCCAGTACTTC.

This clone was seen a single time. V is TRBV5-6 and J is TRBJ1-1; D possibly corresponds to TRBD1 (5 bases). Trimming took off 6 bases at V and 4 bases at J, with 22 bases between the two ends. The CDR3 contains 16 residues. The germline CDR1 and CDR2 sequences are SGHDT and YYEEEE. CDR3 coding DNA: TGTGCCAGCACCCCCCAGGCCGGGGGGTTTGGCACTGAAGCTTTCTTT. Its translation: CASTPQAGGFGTEAFF.

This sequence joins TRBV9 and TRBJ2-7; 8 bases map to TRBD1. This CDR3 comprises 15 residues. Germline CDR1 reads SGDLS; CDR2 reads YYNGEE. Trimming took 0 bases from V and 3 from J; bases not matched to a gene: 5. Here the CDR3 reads CASSVAATGGYEQYF. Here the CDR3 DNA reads TGTGCCAGCAGCGTAGCGGCTACAGGGGGCTACGAGCAGTACTTC. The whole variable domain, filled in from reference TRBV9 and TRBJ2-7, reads DSGVTQTPKHLITATGQRVTLRCSPRSGDLSVYWYQQSLDQGLQFLIQYYNGEERAKGNILERFSAQQFPDLHSELNLSSLELGDSALYFCASSVAATGGYEQYFGPGTRLTVT.

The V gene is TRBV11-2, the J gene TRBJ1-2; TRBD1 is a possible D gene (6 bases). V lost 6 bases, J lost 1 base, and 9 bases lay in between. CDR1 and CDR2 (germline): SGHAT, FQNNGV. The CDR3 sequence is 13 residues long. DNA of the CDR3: TGTGCCAGCAGAAAGGGACATAACTATGGCTACACCTTC. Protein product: CASRKGHNYGYTF. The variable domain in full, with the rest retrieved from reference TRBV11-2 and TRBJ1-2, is EAGVAQSPRYKIIEKRQSVAFWCNPISGHATLYWYQQILGQGPKLLIQFQNNGVVDDSQLPKDRFSAERLKGVDSTLKIQPAKLEDSAVYLCASRKGHNYGYTFGSGTRLTVV.

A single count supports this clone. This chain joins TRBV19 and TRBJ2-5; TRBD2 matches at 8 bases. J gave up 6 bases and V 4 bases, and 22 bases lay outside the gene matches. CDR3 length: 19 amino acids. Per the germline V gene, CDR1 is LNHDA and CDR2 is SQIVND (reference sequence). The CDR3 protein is CASSTPRGAGALIRQTQYF. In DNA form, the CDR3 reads TGTGCCAGTAGTACCCCCCGAGGAGCGGGGGCCCTCATCAGGCAGACCCAGTACTTC.

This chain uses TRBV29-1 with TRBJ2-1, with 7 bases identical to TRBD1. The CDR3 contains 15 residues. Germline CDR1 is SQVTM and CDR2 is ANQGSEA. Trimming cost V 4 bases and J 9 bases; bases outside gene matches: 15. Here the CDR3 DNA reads TGCAGCGTTGTTAGAGGGGGCGGCAGGCTTGGTGAGCAGTTCTTC. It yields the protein CSVVRGGGRLGEQFF.

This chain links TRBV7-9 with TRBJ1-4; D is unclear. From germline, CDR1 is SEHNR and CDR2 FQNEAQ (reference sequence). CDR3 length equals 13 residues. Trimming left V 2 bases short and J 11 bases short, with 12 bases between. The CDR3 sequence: CASSLSTAGKLFF. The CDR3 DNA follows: TGTGCCAGCAGCTTATCAACGGCGGGGAAACTGTTTTTT. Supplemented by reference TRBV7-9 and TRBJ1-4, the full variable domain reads DTGVSQNPRHKITKRGQNVTFRCDPISEHNRLYWYRQTLGQGPEFLTYFQNEAQLEKSRLLSDRFSAERPKGSFSTLEIQRTEQGDSAMYLCASSLSTAGKLFFGSGTQLSVL.

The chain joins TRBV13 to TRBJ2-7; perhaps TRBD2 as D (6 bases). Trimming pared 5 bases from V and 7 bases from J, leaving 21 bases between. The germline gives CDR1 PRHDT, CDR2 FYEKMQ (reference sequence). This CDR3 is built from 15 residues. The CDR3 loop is CASSTSGQVGGEQYF. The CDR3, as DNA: TGTGCCAGCAGCACCTCCGGACAAGTTGGAGGGGAGCAGTACTTC.